The 29 T cell receptor beta chains in this list originate from one sample, sequenced in a study of cytomegalovirus exposure and HLA in healthy donors. The study ran its PCR with 60 Vbeta and 13 Jbeta primers. Assay: immunoSEQ multiplex PCR; the TCRdb copy retains only in-frame clones and omits some. The profile shows hundreds of thousands of clones, roughly two thirds of them singletons. Sequenced: PBMCs. These receptor sequences come from a female donor in good health and CMV-seronegative.

The V gene is TRBV6-5, the J gene TRBJ2-1; 13 bases align to TRBD2. The V segment lost 6 bases and the J segment 8 bases; nucleotides outside the gene matches: 7. The CDR3 runs to 15 residues. The V gene's germline CDR1 is MNHEY and CDR2 SVGAGI. The CDR3 DNA follows: TGTGCCAGCAGCCGGACTAGCGGGAGTATCTATGAGCAGTTCTTC. This codes for CASSRTSGSIYEQFF.

This clone was counted once. In nucleotides, the CDR3 is TGTGCCAGCAGTGTAGGAGGGGGCAATCAGCCCCAGCATTTT. Its protein is CASSVGGGNQPQHF. This chain uses TRBV6-1 with TRBJ1-5; tentatively, D is TRBD1 (5 bases). V shed 4 bases and J shed 2 bases, with 9 bases lying between them. From germline, CDR1 is MNHNS and CDR2 SASEGT. This CDR3 comprises 14 residues.

The CDR3 reads CASLARDSLTDTQYF. The CDR3 DNA sequence: TGCGCCAGCCTCGCTAGGGACAGCCTCACAGATACGCAGTATTTT. The J gene is TRBJ2-3, the V gene TRBV23-1; 7 bases align to TRBD1. TRBV23-1 is annotated as an ORF whose role is uncertain. V shed 8 bases and J 2 bases; nucleotides not matched to a gene: 10. The CDR3 consists of 15 residues.

J is TRBJ2-5 and V is TRBV19; 10 nucleotides align to TRBD1. The CDR3 length is 15 residues. The trim removed 1 base at V and 2 bases at J, leaving 1 base unmatched. Germline CDR1 reads LNHDA; CDR2 reads SQIVND (reference sequence). The DNA for the CDR3 is TGTGCCAGTAGTATAGGGACAGGGGGGCAAGAGACCCAGTACTTC. As protein: CASSIGTGGQETQYF. Full variable domain (rest looked up from reference TRBV19 and TRBJ2-5): DGGITQSPKYLFRKEGQNVTLSCEQNLNHDAMYWYRQDPGQGLRLIYYSQIVNDFQKGDIAEGYSVSREKKESFPLTVTSAQKNPTAFYLCASSIGTGGQETQYFGPGTRLLVL.

In its sample, this clone was seen a few times. The rearrangement links TRBV27 to TRBJ1-5; D is possibly TRBD1 (6 bases). CDR1 MNHEY and CDR2 SMNVEV come from the germline V gene (reference sequence). The CDR3 runs to 13 residues. Trimming cost V 4 bases and J 6 bases, with 10 bases left between them. DNA for the CDR3: TGTGCCAGCAGTTATACAGGGACTCAGCCCCAGCATTTT. This encodes CASSYTGTQPQHF.

The V call is TRBV18, the J call TRBJ1-1; 7 bases match TRBD1. The germline V gene encodes CDR1 KGHSH and CDR2 LQKENI. The length of the CDR3 is 13 residues. V trimming: 2 bases; J trimming: 5 bases; junction bases outside the gene matches: 2. The CDR3 region has the DNA TGTGCCAGCTCACCATCACAGGGGACTGAAGCTTTCTTT. It codes for CASSPSQGTEAFF.

The chain recombines TRBV18 with TRBJ1-1, with a possible D match to TRBD1 (6 bases). Germline V gene sequence: CDR1 KGHSH, CDR2 LQKENI. The CDR3 runs to 15 residues. Trimming took 2 bases from V and 5 from J, leaving 15 bases between them. The CDR3 nucleotides read TGTGCCAGCTCACCAGAGACAGGCAGGGTTACTGAAGCTTTCTTT. Its protein is CASSPETGRVTEAFF.

The gene calls are TRBV27 and TRBJ2-2; D unresolved. Trimming cost V 7 bases and J 0 bases, with 6 bases left between them. The CDR3 runs 13 residues. Germline-derived CDR1 and CDR2 are MNHEY and SMNVEV (reference sequence). The CDR3 here is CASTTANTGELFF. The CDR3 nucleotides are TGTGCCAGCACCACGGCGAACACCGGGGAGCTGTTTTTT.

The chain uses TRBV28 and TRBJ2-1, with D possibly being TRBD2 (6 bases). Germline lookup yields CDR1 MDHEN and CDR2 SYDVKM. V was pared by 6 bases and J by 5 bases, with 17 bases between. The CDR3 consists of 15 residues. CDR3 DNA: TGTGCCAGCAGGTCCGGGACTTGGAAAGACAATGAGCAGTTCTTC. Protein: CASRSGTWKDNEQFF.

This clone was detected a few times. The gene calls are TRBV15 and TRBJ1-4; 7 nucleotides line up with TRBD1. The germline V gene has CDR1 LNHNV and CDR2 YYDKDF (reference sequence). This CDR3 comprises 16 residues. The trim removed 5 bases at V and 4 bases at J, leaving 10 bases unmatched. The DNA for the CDR3 is TGTGCCACCAGCGCGGATGGACAGGATCGTAATGAAAAACTGTTTTTT. Amino acid sequence: CATSADGQDRNEKLFF. The variable domain in full, completed from reference TRBV15 and TRBJ1-4, reads DAMVIQNPRYQVTQFGKPVTLSCSQTLNHNVMYWYQQKSSQAPKLLFHYYDKDFNNEADTPDNFQSRRPNTSFCFLDIRSPGLGDTAMYLCATSADGQDRNEKLFFGSGTQLSVL.

This clone was seen a handful of times. The CDR3 DNA reads TGTGCCAGCACCCACGCGGGCGGGAGGGTGGCCTACGAGCAGTACTTC. Encoded protein: CASTHAGGRVAYEQYF. J is TRBJ2-7 and V is TRBV11-2, with 9 bases that match TRBD2. The CDR3 covers 16 residues. Germline assignment: CDR1 SGHAT and CDR2 FQNNGV. Trimming cost V 7 bases and J 2 bases; bases outside gene matches: 12.

V gene TRBV4-2 combines with J gene TRBJ2-5, with 9 nucleotides matching TRBD1. The J segment lost 5 bases and the V segment lost 4 bases, leaving 2 bases of the junction unmatched. CDR3 length: 13 residues. In germline, CDR1 is LGHNA, CDR2 YNFKEQ. The CDR3 nucleotides read TGTGCCAGCAGCCTACAGGGGGCGGAGACCCAGTACTTC. This codes for CASSLQGAETQYF.

V gene TRBV11-3 combines with J gene TRBJ2-1; 9 bases match TRBD2. CDR1 and CDR2 (germline): SGHNT, YENEEA. V trimming: 5 bases; J trimming: 4 bases; junction bases outside the gene matches: 6. CDR3 length: 15 amino acids. The CDR3, as DNA: TGTGCCAGCAGCCTTAGCGGGAGCGGTTACAATGAGCAGTTCTTC. Protein sequence: CASSLSGSGYNEQFF.

A few counts support this clone. The chain joins TRBV5-1 to TRBJ2-5, with 12 bases identical to TRBD2. With 4 bases clipped from V and 5 bases from J, the junction kept 12 bases outside the gene matches. Germline V CDR1 and CDR2: SGHRS, YFSETQ. This CDR3 region has 17 residues. CDR3 sequence reads: CASSPRTSGTRWETQYF. The CDR3 bases are TGCGCCAGCAGCCCTAGGACTAGCGGGACGAGGTGGGAGACCCAGTACTTC.

There are a few counts of this clone. The chain joins TRBV27 to TRBJ2-1, with D possibly being TRBD2 (5 bases). Germline V gene sequence: CDR1 MNHEY, CDR2 SMNVEV (reference sequence). This CDR3 spans 16 amino acids. Between the trimmed V and J ends, which lost 6 bases and 0 bases, there was a span of 15 bases. The CDR3 DNA sequence: TGTGCCAGCAGGGCCTTTCAGAGGGCCTCCTACAATGAGCAGTTCTTC. This translates into CASRAFQRASYNEQFF.

The CDR3 coding sequence is TGTGCCAGCAGCCGTGAGGGAAATGAGCAGTTCTTC. It yields the protein CASSREGNEQFF. The chain uses TRBV5-5 and TRBJ2-1, with a weak D call TRBD2 (5 bases). This CDR3 has 12 residues. Germline CDR1 is SGHKS and CDR2 is YYEKEE (reference sequence). Trimming cost V 4 bases and J 7 bases, with 9 bases left between them.

V and J are TRBV5-1 and TRBJ2-6, with D uncertain. The CDR3 covers 16 residues. The V and J ends lost 0 bases and 2 bases respectively, with 9 bases between them. The germline V gene encodes CDR1 SGHRS and CDR2 YFSETQ. This CDR3 is CASSLDPRPGANVLTF. For the CDR3, the DNA is TGCGCCAGCAGCTTGGACCCTAGGCCTGGGGCCAACGTCCTGACTTTC.

The chain joins TRBV30 to TRBJ2-3; D is perhaps TRBD2 (5 bases). Germline V lookup: CDR1 GTSNPN, CDR2 SVGIG (reference sequence). This CDR3 has 14 residues. Trimming shortened V by 0 bases and J by 2 bases, and 9 bases separated the two germline ends. The CDR3 DNA is TGTGCCTGGAGTGTAATCGGGGACACAGATACGCAGTATTTT. Translating it yields CAWSVIGDTDTQYF.

This clone has a handful of counts. The chain recombines TRBV5-1 with TRBJ1-1; 7 nucleotides align to TRBD1. Germline trimming cut 0 bases from V and 6 bases from J; bases unmatched to any gene: 5. This CDR3 contains 14 residues. Looked up from germline, CDR1 is SGHRS and CDR2 is YFSETQ. DNA of the CDR3: TGCGCCAGCAGCTTGGAAGGGGGCGTTGCTGAAGCTTTCTTT. Translating gives CASSLEGGVAEAFF.

The V and J genes are TRBV28 and TRBJ2-7, with 7 bases aligning to TRBD1. This CDR3 is 15 amino acids long. The V gene's germline CDR1 is MDHEN and CDR2 SYDVKM. V was pared by 5 bases and J by 2 bases, with 9 bases of the junction left unmatched. This CDR3 is CASSGDSSITYEQYF. The CDR3 DNA reads TGTGCCAGCAGTGGGGACAGTTCGATTACCTACGAGCAGTACTTC.

The V gene is TRBV6-6, the J gene TRBJ1-1; 7 nucleotides align to TRBD1. From germline, CDR1 is MNHNY and CDR2 SVGAGI (reference sequence). The CDR3 consists of 15 residues. Trimming cost V 2 bases and J 3 bases; bases outside gene matches: 6. CDR3 protein: CASSYHRGLDTEAFF. CDR3 coding DNA: TGTGCCAGCAGTTACCATAGGGGGCTGGACACTGAAGCTTTCTTT.

This clone was detected a few times. V usage is TRBV6-5 and J usage is TRBJ2-7; D is uncertain. CDR1 is MNHEY, CDR2 SVGAGI, per germline. The CDR3 is made up of 14 amino acids. Trimming pared 6 bases from V and 0 bases from J, leaving 12 bases between. Written as DNA, the CDR3 is TGTGCCAGCAGCCCATTACTGAGCTCCTACGAGCAGTACTTC. It codes for CASSPLLSSYEQYF.

On this clone: This sample includes further DNA sequences coding for the same CDR3. V gene TRBV5-1 combines with J gene TRBJ2-3; 9 bases are shared with TRBD1. V shed 4 bases, J shed 0 bases, and the junction held 3 bases outside the gene matches. The V gene's germline CDR1 is SGHRS and CDR2 YFSETQ. CDR3 length equals 15 residues. CDR3: CASSPGTGSTDTQYF. The CDR3 bases are TGCGCCAGCAGCCCCGGGACAGGGAGCACAGATACGCAGTATTTT. Combining the CDR3 with reference TRBV5-1 and TRBJ2-3 gives the whole variable domain KAGVTQTPRYLIKTRGQQVTLSCSPISGHRSVSWYQQTPGQGLQFLFEYFSETQRNKGNFPGRFSGRQFSNSRSEMNVSTLELGDSALYLCASSPGTGSTDTQYFGPGTRLTVL.

This clone was counted once. The chain has TRBV5-4 and TRBJ2-5; D is ambiguous. The tail of the sequence fits TRBJ2-7 better, so the J call may be wrong. Germline lookup yields CDR1 SGHNT and CDR2 YYREEE (reference sequence). This CDR3 spans 15 amino acids. CDR3 sequence reads: CASSSRPPLSYEQYF. The CDR3 nucleotides are TGTGCCAGCAGCTCCCGCCCCCCGCTATCCTACGAGCAGTACTTC.

This clone occurred a few times. The chain couples TRBV25-1 to TRBJ2-7; 7 bases are shared with TRBD2. The CDR3 has 14 residues. V shed 5 bases, J shed 0 bases, and the junction held 4 bases outside the gene matches. The germline gives CDR1 MGHDK, CDR2 SYGVNS. The CDR3 DNA reads TGTGCCAGCAGTCTAGCGGAGACCTCCTACGAGCAGTACTTC. Protein: CASSLAETSYEQYF.

J is TRBJ1-2 and V is TRBV11-2; TRBD1 aligns across 8 bases. This CDR3 is built from 13 residues. Germline values: CDR1 SGHAT, CDR2 FQNNGV. V was clipped by 1 base and J by 7 bases; unmatched bases: 2. The chain's CDR3 is CASSLVTGAGYTF. DNA for the CDR3: TGTGCCAGCAGCTTAGTGACAGGGGCTGGCTACACCTTC.

The V gene is TRBV19, the J gene TRBJ1-3, with a weak D call TRBD1 (5 bases). The CDR3 sequence is 19 residues long. V was trimmed by 2 bases and J by 0 bases, leaving 20 bases between them. The V gene's germline CDR1 is LNHDA and CDR2 SQIVND (reference sequence). The CDR3: CASSILWGFDSDSGNTIYF. The DNA for the CDR3 is TGTGCCAGTAGTATACTATGGGGCTTCGATTCTGACTCTGGAAACACCATATATTTT.

This chain joins TRBV5-6 and TRBJ2-3; D ambiguous. The CDR3 has 17 residues. With 4 bases removed from V and 3 bases from J, the gap between germline ends came to 21 bases. CDR1 SGHDT and CDR2 YYEEEE come from the germline V gene. The CDR3 nucleotides read TGTGCCAGCAGCCTACTACGGTCCGCTCTAGGAACAGATACGCAGTATTTT. This codes for CASSLLRSALGTDTQYF. The complete variable domain, with remaining parts taken from reference TRBV5-6 and TRBJ2-3, reads DAGVTQSPTHLIKTRGQQVTLRCSPKSGHDTVSWYQQALGQGPQFIFQYYEEEERQRGNFPDRFSGHQFPNYSSELNVNALLLGDSALYLCASSLLRSALGTDTQYFGPGTRLTVL.

This clone has a handful of counts. The CDR3 DNA reads as TGTGCCAGCTCTCCTGCTCCGGGAGGCACCGGGGAGCTGTTTTTT. Translation: CASSPAPGGTGELFF. The chain employs TRBV18 and TRBJ2-2; 7 positions match TRBD2. This CDR3 is 15 amino acids long. Germline V gene sequence: CDR1 KGHSH, CDR2 LQKENI. V trimming: 6 bases; J trimming: 4 bases; junction bases outside the gene matches: 8.